These 22 T cell receptor beta chains were all obtained from the same sample, sequenced in a study of T cells in Graves' hyperthyroidism and ophthalmopathy. Amplification of TCR beta CDR3 regions was performed using RNA transcripts as template. The study used the HTBI primer set for a first-round RT-PCR of the TCR CDR3. In TCRdb, the multiplex PCR reads were re-called with MiXCR into one record per CDR3 protein. Of hundreds of thousands of distinct CDR3 sequences detected, 35% to 40% appear once; the ten largest clones hold 7.5% to 9.5%. Material for sequencing was blood. The receptors stem from a man aged 18 to 35 with Graves' hyperthyroidism.

The genes are TRBV4-1 and TRBJ2-5; 9 bases are shared with TRBD1. J lost 5 bases, V lost 1 base, and 5 bases had no gene match. Germline CDR1 MGHRA, CDR2 YSYEKL. The CDR3 has 15 residues. For the CDR3, the DNA is TGCGCCAGCAGCCAAGTCCAGACAGGGGGGGAGACCCAGTACTTC. This codes for CASSQVQTGGETQYF.

The V and J genes are TRBV4-1 and TRBJ1-4, with 9 bases identical to TRBD1. J was trimmed by 7 bases and V by 4 bases; bases with no gene match: 4. Germline lookup yields CDR1 MGHRA and CDR2 YSYEKL. The CDR3 length is 14 residues. The CDR3 DNA is TGCGCCAGCAGCCTTGGGACAGGGAGTGAAAAACTGTTTTTT. Amino acids: CASSLGTGSEKLFF.

In regard to this clonotype: It may be a read error: a sequence one base away is much more abundant. The gene calls are TRBV7-9 and TRBJ2-5; D is unresolved. Germline CDR1 and CDR2: SEHNR and FQNEAQ (reference sequence). This CDR3 is built from 13 residues. For the CDR3, the DNA is TGTGCCAGCACCACACGAAACCAAGGGACCCAGTACTTC. Its translation is CASTTRNQGTQYF.

The V gene is TRBV29-1, the J gene TRBJ1-2; a possible D gene is TRBD1 (5 bases). Trimming stripped 0 bases from V and 6 bases from J, with 8 bases between. The CDR3 contains 12 residues. CDR1 is SQVTM, CDR2 ANQGSEA, per germline. CDR3 bases: TGCAGCGTTGAAGATGGGGGGGATGGCTACACCTTC. It yields the protein CSVEDGGDGYTF.

This clonotype was recorded a few times. V and J are TRBV29-1 and TRBJ2-7; perhaps TRBD2 as D (5 bases). The CDR3 contains 13 residues. Deletions cut 7 bases from V and 3 bases from J, with 16 bases between. Germline CDR1 reads SQVTM; CDR2 reads ANQGSEA. The CDR3 is CSARRDRGYEQYF. The CDR3 DNA reads as TGCAGCGCCCGACGGGATCGAGGCTACGAGCAGTACTTC.

This clonotype occurred a few times. The chain combines TRBV11-1 with TRBJ2-5; TRBD2 is a possible D gene (5 bases). Germline CDR1 SGHAT, CDR2 FQDESV (reference sequence). The CDR3 has 15 amino acids. The V end lost 6 bases, the J end lost 4 bases, and 18 bases lay between the germline ends. CDR3 in DNA: TGTGCCAGCAGTTACGAACTCATTGAGGGAGAGACCCAGTACTTC. It yields the protein CASSYELIEGETQYF.

The CDR3 bases are TGTGCCAGCAGCCGGGGGAAGGCGGCCACTAATGAAAAACTGTTTTTT. Its protein product is CASSRGKAATNEKLFF. The chain carries TRBV7-8 and TRBJ1-4; TRBD1 is a possible D gene (5 bases). CDR3 size: 16 residues. The V gene lost 5 bases and the J gene lost 2 bases, with 15 bases spanning the gap. Germline V gene data show CDR1 as SGHVS and CDR2 as FQNEAQ.

This clonotype showed up many times. This chain joins TRBV29-1 and TRBJ2-7; D may be TRBD1 (7 bases). Trimming left V 6 bases short and J 5 bases short, with 17 bases between. CDR3 length: 13 residues. Per the germline V gene, CDR1 is SQVTM and CDR2 is ANQGSEA. The CDR3 reads CSVLDRAGHEQYF. CDR3 bases: TGCAGCGTCCTCGACAGGGCGGGACACGAGCAGTACTTC.

Turning to this clonotype: Mismatch with germline at one junction end may stem from a read error. The chain carries TRBV10-3 and TRBJ2-2; perhaps TRBD2 as D (6 bases). The CDR3 runs 16 residues. Per the germline V gene, CDR1 is ENHRY and CDR2 is SYGVKD. CDR3 protein: CVIRPSTRGEAGELFF. The CDR3 bases are TGTGTCATCAGGCCCTCGACCCGAGGGGAGGCCGGGGAGCTGTTTTTT.

This rearrangement joins TRBV12-3 or TRBV12-4 to TRBJ2-7; either TRBD1 or TRBD2 may fit D (5 bases each). The CDR3 is 15 residues long. V gave up 3 bases and J gave up 1 base, with 13 bases separating them. For the CDR3, the DNA is TGTGCCAGCAGTTTGGGTGGGGGACGGTCCTACGAGCAGTACTTC. Its translation is CASSLGGGRSYEQYF.

This sequence joins TRBV24-1 and TRBJ1-5; 10 bases line up with TRBD1. V shed 5 bases, J shed 0 bases, and the junction held 18 bases outside the gene matches. The CDR3 loop spans 21 amino acids. Germline V gene lookup returns CDR1 KGHDR and CDR2 SFDVKD. CDR3 residues: CATSGAPLTGGEADSNQPQHF. The CDR3 DNA is TGTGCCACCAGTGGTGCCCCCTTGACAGGGGGCGAGGCCGATAGCAATCAGCCCCAGCATTTT.

V and J are TRBV9 and TRBJ2-2; no clear D gene. Germline V gene lookup returns CDR1 SGDLS and CDR2 YYNGEE. This CDR3 spans 14 amino acids. The V and J ends lost 0 bases and 4 bases respectively, with 7 bases between them. The chain's CDR3 is CASSVDGPTGELFF. The DNA for the CDR3 is TGTGCCAGCAGCGTAGACGGGCCCACCGGGGAGCTGTTTTTT.

This clonotype showed up many times. The gene calls are TRBV2 and TRBJ2-7; TRBD2 matches 10 bases. Germline lookup yields CDR1 SNHLY and CDR2 FYNNEI. Unmatched junction bases numbered 4, after V lost 4 bases and J lost 4 bases. The CDR3 has 14 amino acids. For the CDR3, the DNA is TGTGCCAGCAGTGCCGGGACTAGCGCGTACGAGCAGTACTTC. This gives the protein CASSAGTSAYEQYF.

The V and J genes are TRBV7-3 and TRBJ2-7, with 8 positions matching TRBD1. The CDR3 extends over 12 amino acids. CDR1 is SGHTA and CDR2 is FQGTGA in the germline V gene. The trim removed 8 bases at V and 6 bases at J, leaving 6 bases unmatched. Here the CDR3 reads CASGGTGAEQYF. In DNA form, the CDR3 reads TGTGCCAGCGGCGGGACAGGAGCCGAGCAGTACTTC.

The chain links TRBV6-5 to TRBJ1-5; TRBD1 matches 9 bases. With 0 bases clipped from V and 3 bases from J, the junction kept 6 bases outside the gene matches. Germline V gene lookup returns CDR1 MNHEY and CDR2 SVGAGI. The CDR3 is 17 residues long. In DNA form, the CDR3 reads TGTGCCAGCAGTTACTCGGGGACAGGGAGCGACAATCAGCCCCAGCATTTT. This encodes CASSYSGTGSDNQPQHF.

This clonotype came up a few times. The rearrangement uses TRBV7-6 and TRBJ2-2; 8 bases fit TRBD2. The CDR3 spans 16 residues. J lost 6 bases, V lost 3 bases, and 9 bases had no gene match. CDR1 is SGHVS and CDR2 is FNYEAQ in the germline V gene. The CDR3 DNA is TGTGCCAGCAGCTTGGCGGGGGGCGAAGAGTCCGGGGAGCTGTTTTTT. It codes for CASSLAGGEESGELFF.

In its sample, this clonotype was seen many times. The V and J genes are TRBV6-4 and TRBJ1-2; D unresolved. CDR1 and CDR2 (germline): MRHNA, SNTAGT. V was pared by 3 bases and J by 5 bases, with 10 bases between. The CDR3 sequence is 13 residues long. The CDR3 loop is CASSDPGGYGYTF. The CDR3 bases are TGTGCCAGCAGTGATCCAGGCGGGTATGGCTACACCTTC.

A single count supports this clonotype. The chain has TRBV10-3 and TRBJ1-1, with unresolved D. The CDR3 is 13 amino acids. Trimming removed 5 bases at V and 7 bases at J, with 14 bases between. Germline loops: CDR1 ENHRY, CDR2 SYGVKD. CDR3 DNA sequence: TGTGCCATCAGTTTTCATGGTAAAGGTGAAGCTTTCTTT. Translating it yields CAISFHGKGEAFF.

The rearrangement links TRBV12-3 or TRBV12-4 to TRBJ1-5, with TRBD1 as a possible D gene (5 bases). The CDR3 has 14 residues. Between the trimmed V and J ends, which lost 4 bases and 2 bases, there was a span of 9 bases. As DNA, the CDR3 is TGTGCCAGCAGTTCAGGGTTTGGCAATCAGCCCCAGCATTTT. Its translation: CASSSGFGNQPQHF.

This clonotype was detected only once. The rearrangement joins TRBV18 to TRBJ1-4, with D perhaps matching TRBD1 (6 bases). The CDR3 is made up of 15 amino acids. Germline V gene data show CDR1 as KGHSH and CDR2 as LQKENI. V was shortened by 5 bases and J by 4 bases, with 14 bases between the two germline ends. The chain's CDR3 is CASSSQGLRNEKLFF. In DNA, the CDR3 is TGTGCCAGCTCATCGCAGGGGTTACGTAATGAAAAACTGTTTTTT. The complete variable domain, with remaining parts taken from reference TRBV18 and TRBJ1-4, reads NAGVMQNPRHLVRRRGQEARLRCSPMKGHSHVYWYRQLPEEGLKFMVYLQKENIIDESGMPKERFSAEFPKEGPSILRIQQVVRGDSAAYFCASSSQGLRNEKLFFGSGTQLSVL.

This chain links TRBV2 with TRBJ1-1; D may be TRBD1 (5 bases). CDR3 length: 14 amino acids. Between the trimmed V and J ends, which lost 3 bases and 8 bases, there was a span of 16 bases. The germline CDR1 and CDR2 sequences are SNHLY and FYNNEI. The CDR3 spells CASSDGTEGEEAFF. The CDR3 nucleotides read TGTGCCAGCAGTGATGGGACTGAGGGCGAGGAAGCTTTCTTT. The whole variable domain, filled in from reference TRBV2 and TRBJ1-1, reads EPEVTQTPSHQVTQMGQEVILRCVPISNHLYFYWYRQILGQKVEFLVSFYNNEISEKSEIFDDQFSVERPDGSNFTLKIRSTKLEDSAMYFCASSDGTEGEEAFFGQGTRLTVV.

This clonotype was detected ten times or more. The V and J genes are TRBV2 and TRBJ1-4; weak D call: TRBD1 (6 bases). Between the trimmed V and J ends, which lost 5 bases and 7 bases, there was a span of 8 bases. This CDR3 comprises 12 residues. The germline V gene has CDR1 SNHLY and CDR2 FYNNEI. The CDR3 coding sequence is TGTGCCAGCAGTAGGACAGCTGAAAAACTGTTTTTT. As protein: CASSRTAEKLFF.